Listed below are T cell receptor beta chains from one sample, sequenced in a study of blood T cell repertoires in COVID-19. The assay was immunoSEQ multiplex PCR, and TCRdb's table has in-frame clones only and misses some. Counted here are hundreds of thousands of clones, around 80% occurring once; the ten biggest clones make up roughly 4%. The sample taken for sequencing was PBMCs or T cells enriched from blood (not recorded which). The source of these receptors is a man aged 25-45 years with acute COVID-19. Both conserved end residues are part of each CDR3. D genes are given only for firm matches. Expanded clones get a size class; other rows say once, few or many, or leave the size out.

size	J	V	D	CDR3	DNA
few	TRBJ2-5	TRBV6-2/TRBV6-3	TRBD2	CASSIPGLAERGETQYF	TGTGCCAGCAGTATACCGGGACTAGCGGAAAGGGGGGAGACCCAGTACTTC
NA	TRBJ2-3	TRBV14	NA	CASSQSLSGNLDTQYF	TGTGCCAGCAGCCAAAGTTTATCGGGTAATTTAGATACGCAGTATTTT
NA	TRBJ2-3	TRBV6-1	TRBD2	CASSDLAGVTDTQYF	TGTGCCAGCAGTGATCTAGCGGGAGTTACAGATACGCAGTATTTT
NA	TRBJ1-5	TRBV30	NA	CAWSPQGSSNQPQHF	TGTGCCTGGAGTCCCCAGGGGTCGAGCAATCAGCCCCAGCATTTT
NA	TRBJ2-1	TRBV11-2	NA	CASSLSGGAYNEQFF	TGTGCCAGCAGCTTAAGTGGGGGGGCGTACAATGAGCAGTTCTTC
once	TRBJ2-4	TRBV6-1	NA	CASSVDRSRSKNIQYF	TGTGCCAGCAGTGTCGACAGGTCGAGAAGCAAAAACATTCAGTACTTC
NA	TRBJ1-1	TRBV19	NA	CASSIGRVTEAFF	TGTGCCAGTAGTATCGGGAGGGTCACTGAAGCTTTCTTT
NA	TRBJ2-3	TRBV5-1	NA	CASSLSAGITDTQYF	TGCGCCAGCAGCTTGTCCGCGGGGATCACAGATACGCAGTATTTT
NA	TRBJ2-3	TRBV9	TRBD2	CASSVEPSGRVTDTQYF	TGTGCCAGCAGCGTAGAGCCTAGCGGGAGGGTGACCGATACGCAGTATTTT
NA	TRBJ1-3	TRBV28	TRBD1	CASSTGTFGNTIYF	TGTGCCAGTTCGACAGGGACATTCGGAAACACCATATATTTT
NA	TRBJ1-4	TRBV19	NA	CASSETGTRKLLFF	TGTGCCAGTAGTGAAACCGGGACACGGAAGTTGCTGTTTTTT
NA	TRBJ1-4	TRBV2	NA	CASSEVGAATNEKLFF	TGTGCCAGCAGTGAAGTAGGGGCGGCAACTAATGAAAAACTGTTTTTT
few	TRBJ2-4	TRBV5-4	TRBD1	CASSSRQGNKNIQYF	TGTGCCAGCAGCTCGCGACAGGGAAACAAAAACATTCAGTACTTC
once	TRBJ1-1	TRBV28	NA	CASIAGGLEAFF	TGTGCCAGCATTGCCGGGGGTCTTGAAGCTTTCTTT
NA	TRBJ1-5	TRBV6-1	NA	CASSEARSRVYNQPQHF	TGTGCCAGCAGTGAAGCGCGTTCCCGGGTCTACAATCAGCCCCAGCATTTT
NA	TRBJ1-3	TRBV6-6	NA	CASSPMRLSGNTIYF	TGTGCCAGCAGTCCAATGAGACTTTCTGGAAACACCATATATTTT
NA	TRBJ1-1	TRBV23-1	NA	CASGRGSEAFF	TGCGCCAGCGGCCGAGGATCTGAAGCTTTCTTT
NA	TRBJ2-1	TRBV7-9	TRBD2	CASSPRRLAGANNEQFF	TGTGCCAGCAGCCCAAGGCGTCTAGCGGGAGCTAACAATGAGCAGTTCTTC
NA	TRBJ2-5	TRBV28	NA	CASSLPSGNQETQYF	TGTGCCAGCAGTCTCCCTTCGGGGAACCAAGAGACCCAGTACTTC
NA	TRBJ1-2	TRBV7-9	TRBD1	CASSSRTGGVGGYTF	TGTGCCAGCAGCTCCAGAACAGGGGGCGTAGGTGGCTACACCTTC
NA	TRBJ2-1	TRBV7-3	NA	CASSSDSSSYNEQFF	TGTGCCAGCAGCTCGGACTCGAGCTCCTACAATGAGCAGTTCTTC
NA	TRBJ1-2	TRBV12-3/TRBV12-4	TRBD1	CATGRDRYGYTF	TGTGCCACCGGCCGGGACAGGTATGGCTACACCTTC
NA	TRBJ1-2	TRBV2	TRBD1	CASSDAGTGGVIGYTF	TGTGCCAGCAGTGACGCCGGGACAGGGGGCGTAATAGGCTACACCTTC
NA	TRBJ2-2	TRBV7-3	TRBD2	CASSRLAGANTGELFF	TGTGCCAGCAGCAGACTAGCGGGAGCGAACACCGGGGAGCTGTTTTTT
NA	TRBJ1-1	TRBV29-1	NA	CSVGGSNTEAFF	TGCAGCGTCGGCGGGTCGAACACTGAAGCTTTCTTT